The clone carrying this T cell receptor beta chain was seen repeatedly, ten times or more. The data were taken from a study of blood T cell repertoires in COVID-19. Study-wide context: Sample material is recorded as cDNA or gDNA derived from T cells, B-cell-depleted T cells, or PBMCs.

Using immunoSEQ multiplex PCR, the repertoire was profiled, and TCRdb retains in-frame clones only, with some absent. The sample records around 190,000 clones, 82% being singletons. The CDR3 has 13 amino acids. Per the germline V gene, CDR1 is SGHNT and CDR2 is YYREEE (reference sequence). The V end was cut by 4 bases, the J end by 7 bases, with 14 bases between. The sequence was obtained from a woman aged 60 to 75 with COVID-19, enrolled during active disease. Sequencing used peripheral blood. The chain couples TRBV5-4 to TRBJ1-1; maybe TRBD1 (6 bases). The CDR3 DNA follows: TGTGCCAGCAGCCGTACAACAGGGAATGAAGCTTTCTTT. The encoded protein is CASSRTTGNEAFF.